These 32 T cell receptor beta chains share one sample of origin, sequenced in a study of OX40 agonist ivuxolimab in advanced cancers. Clones were read by immunoSEQ multiplex PCR, and TCRdb kept only the in-frame ones, dropping some. The sample lists almost 85,000 clones, 85% to 95% seen once, with about 11% in the top ten. The specimen comprised CD4+ or CD8+ T cells sorted from blood, sampled in a trial of the OX40 agonist ivuxolimab. These receptor sequences come from an adult with an advanced solid tumor such as melanoma, head and neck, liver or kidney cancer.

The V gene is TRBV5-1, the J gene TRBJ1-1; TRBD1 might be the D (5 bases). The CDR3 totals 12 residues. Germline V gene lookup returns CDR1 SGHRS and CDR2 YFSETQ. Between the trimmed V and J ends, which lost 2 bases and 5 bases, there was a span of 7 bases. The chain's CDR3 is CASSFGGTEAFF. In DNA form, the CDR3 reads TGCGCCAGCAGCTTCGGGGGTACTGAAGCTTTCTTT.

This chain joins TRBV6-5 and TRBJ2-2; weak D call: TRBD1 (6 bases). The germline V and J ends were trimmed by 5 bases and 9 bases, with 7 bases remaining between them. Germline V gives CDR1 MNHEY, CDR2 SVGAGI. The CDR3 spans 11 residues. The CDR3 loop reads CASSDRRELFF. CDR3 nucleotides: TGTGCCAGCAGTGACAGGCGGGAGCTGTTTTTT.

This chain joins TRBV29-1 and TRBJ2-7, with 7 nucleotides matching TRBD1. The length of the CDR3 is 11 residues. Germline values: CDR1 SQVTM, CDR2 ANQGSEA. CDR3 residues: CSARQGYEQYF. CDR3 bases: TGCAGTGCTCGACAGGGCTACGAGCAGTACTTC.

CDR3 residues: CASSLAIGGGQETQYF. Written as DNA, the CDR3 is TGCGCCAGCAGCTTGGCCATAGGGGGGGGCCAAGAGACCCAGTACTTC. This chain links TRBV5-1 with TRBJ2-5; D may be TRBD2 (7 bases). Germline CDR1 is SGHRS and CDR2 is YFSETQ. Between the trimmed V and J ends, which lost 0 bases and 1 base, there was a span of 13 bases. This CDR3 contains 16 residues.

In its sample, this clone was seen a few times. The V call is TRBV4-1, the J call TRBJ2-1; D possibly corresponds to TRBD2 (6 bases). This CDR3 has 15 amino acids. CDR1 and CDR2 (germline): MGHRA, YSYEKL. V lost 1 base and J lost 12, with 19 bases in between. The CDR3 reads CASSQVISSGEGQFF. The CDR3 DNA follows: TGCGCCAGCAGCCAAGTAATCAGTAGCGGAGAGGGGCAGTTCTTC.

The chain carries TRBV4-3 and TRBJ2-7; D may be TRBD1 or TRBD2 (6 bases each). In germline, CDR1 is LGHNA, CDR2 YSLEER. The CDR3 contains 14 residues. The V gene lost 2 bases and the J gene lost 5 bases, with 13 bases spanning the gap. The CDR3 bases are TGCGCCAGCAGCCAAATCCAGGGGAGGCACGAGCAGTACTTC. This codes for CASSQIQGRHEQYF.

Worth noting for this clone: The same CDR3 arises from other DNA sequences in this sample as well. The gene calls are TRBV27 and TRBJ2-7; 11 bases map to TRBD2. With V trimmed by 5 bases and J by 4 bases, 7 bases remained unmatched. From germline, CDR1 is MNHEY and CDR2 SMNVEV (reference sequence). This CDR3 is built from 15 residues. This CDR3 is CASSPETSGIYEQYF. CDR3 coding DNA: TGTGCCAGCAGTCCTGAGACTAGCGGGATATACGAGCAGTACTTC.

The chain recombines TRBV5-6 with TRBJ1-1; no reliable D call. Trimming removed 2 bases at V and 0 bases at J, with 11 bases between. CDR1 SGHDT and CDR2 YYEEEE come from the germline V gene. This CDR3 has 15 amino acids. In DNA form, the CDR3 reads TGTGCCAGCAGCTTAGTGGGGAAAATGAACACTGAAGCTTTCTTT. The encoded protein is CASSLVGKMNTEAFF.

This rearrangement joins TRBV19 to TRBJ2-6; TRBD2 matches at 9 bases. The CDR3 is made up of 19 amino acids. The V gene's germline CDR1 is LNHDA and CDR2 SQIVND (reference sequence). V shed 7 bases, J shed 0 bases, and the junction held 13 bases outside the gene matches. The CDR3 bases are TGTGCCAGTAATATCCCCGGGGTAGCGGGAGACTCTGGGGCCAACGTCCTGACTTTC. Protein sequence: CASNIPGVAGDSGANVLTF.

This clone is a singleton in its sample. The CDR3 sequence is CASSFLTGRNEQFF. The CDR3 region has the DNA TGTGCCAGCAGCTTTCTGACAGGGAGAAATGAGCAGTTCTTC. This chain links TRBV5-6 with TRBJ2-1, with TRBD1 matching 7 bases. Trimming cost V 2 bases and J 7 bases; bases outside gene matches: 6. CDR1 SGHDT and CDR2 YYEEEE come from the germline V gene. The CDR3 runs to 14 residues.

The chain combines TRBV4-3 with TRBJ2-2; possibly TRBD1 or TRBD2 for D (7 bases each). The germline gives CDR1 LGHNA, CDR2 YSLEER. The CDR3 consists of 18 residues. Deletions cut 2 bases from V and 0 bases from J, with 16 bases between. The CDR3 bases are TGCGCCAGCAGCCAAAATCCAGGGGGAGGGCCGAACACCGGGGAGCTGTTTTTT. Amino acid sequence: CASSQNPGGGPNTGELFF.

The chain links TRBV19 to TRBJ1-2; the D gene is possibly TRBD1 (6 bases). Deletions cut 1 base from V and 5 bases from J, with 11 bases between. CDR1 and CDR2 (germline): LNHDA, SQIVND (reference sequence). CDR3 size: 14 residues. This chain's CDR3 is CASSIAGVTYGYTF. CDR3 nucleotide sequence: TGTGCCAGTAGTATAGCAGGGGTCACATATGGCTACACCTTC.

The chain uses TRBV13 and TRBJ2-3; no reliable D call. The CDR3 consists of 14 residues. Trimming took 1 base from V and 4 from J, leaving 9 bases between them. In germline, CDR1 is PRHDT, CDR2 FYEKMQ (reference sequence). The CDR3: CASSLDGWADTQYF. CDR3 in DNA: TGTGCCAGCAGCTTAGACGGGTGGGCAGATACGCAGTATTTT.

V gene TRBV11-2 combines with J gene TRBJ2-5; the D gene is possibly TRBD2 (6 bases). The CDR3 is made up of 13 amino acids. V lost 5 bases, J lost 2 bases, and 9 bases lay in between. Germline-derived CDR1 and CDR2 are SGHAT and FQNNGV. CDR3 region: CASSGGVQETQYF. The DNA of the CDR3 is TGTGCCAGCAGCGGCGGGGTTCAAGAGACCCAGTACTTC.

The gene calls are TRBV13 and TRBJ2-5; TRBD2 agrees at 9 bases. CDR3 length equals 16 residues. Losses at the gene ends were 1 base for V and 7 bases for J; bases not matched to a gene: 10. Per germline, CDR1 PRHDT and CDR2 FYEKMQ (reference sequence). This CDR3 reads CASSLESSGAPSTQYF. CDR3 in DNA: TGTGCCAGCAGCTTAGAATCTAGCGGGGCCCCATCGACCCAGTACTTC.

This rearrangement joins TRBV7-3 to TRBJ1-1; TRBD1 aligns across 8 bases. J lost 0 bases, V lost 4 bases, and 4 bases had no gene match. Germline V CDR1 and CDR2: SGHTA, FQGTGA. This CDR3 contains 15 residues. CDR3 loop: CASSYRTGMNTEAFF. The CDR3 DNA follows: TGTGCCAGCAGCTACCGGACAGGGATGAACACTGAAGCTTTCTTT. Complete variable domain (other parts from reference TRBV7-3 and TRBJ1-1): GAGVSQTPSNKVTEKGKYVELRCDPISGHTALYWYRQSLGQGPEFLIYFQGTGAADDSGLPNDRFFAVRPEGSVSTLKIQRTERGDSAVYLCASSYRTGMNTEAFFGQGTRLTVV.

The chain combines TRBV28 with TRBJ2-7; TRBD1 aligns across 9 bases. The CDR3 is 15 residues long. Per germline, CDR1 MDHEN and CDR2 SYDVKM. V dropped 5 bases and J dropped 2; count of bases not matched to a gene: 7. As DNA, the CDR3 is TGTGCCAGCAGTCTCGGGACAGGGTCTACCTACGAGCAGTACTTC. Translated, it gives CASSLGTGSTYEQYF.

The J gene is TRBJ2-7, the V gene TRBV28, with D possibly matching TRBD1 (6 bases). With 7 bases removed from V and 5 bases from J, the gap between germline ends came to 18 bases. The CDR3 consists of 14 residues. Germline V gene sequence: CDR1 MDHEN, CDR2 SYDVKM. CDR3: CASKGSRGRHEQYF. CDR3 sequence (DNA): TGTGCCAGCAAGGGCTCTAGGGGGAGACACGAGCAGTACTTC. Filled out from reference TRBV28 and TRBJ2-7, the complete variable domain reads DVKVTQSSRYLVKRTGEKVFLECVQDMDHENMFWYRQDPGLGLRLIYFSYDVKMKEKGDIPEGYSVSREKKERFSLILESASTNQTSMYLCASKGSRGRHEQYFGPGTRLTVT.

The chain joins TRBV7-6 to TRBJ2-1; D remains unclear. V was clipped by 3 bases and J by 6 bases, with 12 bases between them. The germline gives CDR1 SGHVS, CDR2 FNYEAQ. CDR3 length: 14 amino acids. In DNA, the CDR3 is TGTGCCAGCAGCTTTGGGGTGGACGGCAATGAGCAGTTCTTC. Amino acids: CASSFGVDGNEQFF.

The rearrangement uses TRBV19 and TRBJ2-7; D could derive from TRBD1 or TRBD2 (5 bases each). V was trimmed by 7 bases and J by 5 bases, leaving 18 bases between them. Germline V CDR1 and CDR2: LNHDA, SQIVND (reference sequence). CDR3 length equals 14 residues. DNA for the CDR3: TGTGCCAGTACCCCGACTGAGGGGTATAACGAGCAGTACTTC. It translates to CASTPTEGYNEQYF.

This clone was seen only a few times. The chain has TRBV19 and TRBJ2-7, with TRBD2 identical over 9 bases. The V gene's germline CDR1 is LNHDA and CDR2 SQIVND (reference sequence). This CDR3 spans 16 amino acids. V shed 0 bases and J 3 bases; nucleotides not matched to a gene: 6. The CDR3 sequence: CASSIDLAGRLYEQYF. DNA for the CDR3: TGTGCCAGTAGTATAGATCTAGCGGGGAGACTCTACGAGCAGTACTTC.

The V call is TRBV11-3, the J call TRBJ2-1; the match to TRBD2 covers 9 bases. The CDR3 is 17 residues long. V was pared by 3 bases and J by 5 bases, with 11 bases of the junction left unmatched. CDR1 SGHNT and CDR2 YENEEA come from the germline V gene. The CDR3 protein is CASSFLAGLAGNNEQFF. The CDR3, as DNA: TGTGCCAGCAGCTTCTTGGCCGGGCTAGCGGGGAACAATGAGCAGTTCTTC. The variable domain in full, completed from reference TRBV11-3 and TRBJ2-1, reads EAGVVQSPRYKIIEKKQPVAFWCNPISGHNTLYWYLQNLGQGPELLIRYENEEAVDDSQLPKDRFSAERLKGVDSTLKIQPAELGDSAVYLCASSFLAGLAGNNEQFFGPGTRLTVL.

The rearrangement joins TRBV4-3 to TRBJ2-3, with D perhaps being TRBD1 or TRBD2 (6 bases each). Germline V lookup: CDR1 LGHNA, CDR2 YSLEER. V gave up 0 bases and J gave up 3 bases, with 16 bases separating them. The CDR3 loop spans 17 amino acids. This chain's CDR3 is CASSQDMGWGATDTQYF. DNA of the CDR3: TGCGCCAGCAGCCAAGACATGGGTTGGGGGGCGACAGATACGCAGTATTTT.

The J gene is TRBJ2-1, the V gene TRBV15; 13 nucleotides agree with TRBD2. The CDR3 is 20 amino acids. The V gene end was trimmed by 6 bases and the J gene end by 2 bases; junction bases not matched to a gene: 16. Germline V gene sequence: CDR1 LNHNV, CDR2 YYDKDF (reference sequence). CDR3: CATRDQLAGGPVGAYNEQFF. The DNA of the CDR3 is TGTGCCACCAGGGACCAACTAGCGGGAGGGCCTGTTGGTGCCTACAATGAGCAGTTCTTC.

This chain's CDR3 is CASSQGGLAGGNEQFF. The CDR3 nucleotides are TGCGCCAGCAGCCAAGGCGGGCTAGCGGGAGGAAATGAGCAGTTCTTC. This sequence joins TRBV4-3 and TRBJ2-1; 11 bases fit TRBD2. V dropped 1 base and J dropped 7; count of bases not matched to a gene: 6. The germline CDR1 and CDR2 sequences are LGHNA and YSLEER. The CDR3 loop spans 16 amino acids.

This chain links TRBV5-1 with TRBJ2-1; 12 nucleotides line up with TRBD1. The CDR3 is 16 amino acids. V shed 4 bases, J shed 3 bases, and the junction held 5 bases outside the gene matches. Per the germline V gene, CDR1 is SGHRS and CDR2 is YFSETQ. CDR3 DNA: TGCGCCAGCAGCCCGGGACAGGGGGCAAGCTACAATGAGCAGTTCTTC. Translated, it gives CASSPGQGASYNEQFF.

In DNA form, the CDR3 reads TGTGCCAGCAGCGCTAGGGGGGGACTAGCGGGAGAAGTAACGCAGTATTTT. Protein: CASSARGGLAGEVTQYF. The chain uses TRBV7-9 and TRBJ2-3; 14 bases are shared with TRBD2. With V trimmed by 5 bases and J by 9 bases, 13 bases remained unmatched. The CDR3 has 17 residues. Germline values: CDR1 SEHNR, CDR2 FQNEAQ (reference sequence).

The chain couples TRBV11-3 to TRBJ2-7; 8 bases map to TRBD2. J lost 0 bases, V lost 4 bases, and 5 bases had no gene match. The CDR3 has 15 residues. The germline V gene has CDR1 SGHNT and CDR2 YENEEA. The CDR3 DNA sequence: TGTGCCAGCAGCTCCCTAGCGGGTAGCTCCTACGAGCAGTACTTC. Its protein product is CASSSLAGSSYEQYF.

This chain links TRBV5-4 with TRBJ2-3; possibly TRBD2 for D (5 bases). The CDR3 covers 13 residues. The V gene lost 1 base and the J gene lost 7 bases, with 10 bases spanning the gap. The V gene's germline CDR1 is SGHNT and CDR2 YYREEE (reference sequence). CDR3 residues: CASSLLAGHTQYF. The CDR3 DNA reads TGTGCCAGCAGCTTGCTAGCAGGCCATACGCAGTATTTT.

V and J are TRBV4-1 and TRBJ1-1; unclear D gene. The CDR3 is 12 residues long. V was trimmed by 0 bases and J by 7 bases, leaving 6 bases between them. Germline CDR1 and CDR2: MGHRA and YSYEKL. Here the CDR3 DNA reads TGCGCCAGCAGCCAAGATGCAGGTGAAGCTTTCTTT. Translating gives CASSQDAGEAFF.

The chain links TRBV20-1 to TRBJ1-1; possibly TRBD1 for D (5 bases). Trimming stripped 7 bases from V and 3 bases from J, with 9 bases between. Germline-derived CDR1 and CDR2 are DFQATT and SNEGSKA (reference sequence). The CDR3 contains 11 residues. The CDR3 sequence is CSVPGDTEAFF. As DNA, the CDR3 is TGCAGTGTTCCGGGGGACACTGAAGCTTTCTTT.

V usage is TRBV6-5 and J usage is TRBJ2-3, with D maybe TRBD1 (5 bases). The CDR3 is 14 amino acids. Germline values: CDR1 MNHEY, CDR2 SVGAGI. Trimming cost V 2 bases and J 2 bases, with 8 bases left between them. CDR3: CASSYAGFTDTQYF. For the CDR3, the DNA is TGTGCCAGCAGTTACGCAGGGTTCACAGATACGCAGTATTTT.